This T cell receptor beta chain was sequenced during a study of cytomegalovirus exposure and HLA in healthy donors. A multiplex PCR was run with 60 Vbeta primers and 13 Jbeta primers. TCRdb keeps only in-frame clones here, not all; method: immunoSEQ multiplex PCR. Of around 130,000 clones detected, 70% to 90% appear once; the ten largest clones hold around 2%. Whereas donors were nominally healthy upon sampling, unrecorded immune exposures were probable. Input material: PBMCs. This clonotype originated in a man aged 40-55 years in good health and CMV-seronegative.

CDR3 DNA sequence: TGTGCCAGCAGCCGCAGGGACAGGGGGTGGCCTGAAGCTTTCTTT. This gives the protein CASSRRDRGWPEAFF. The V gene is TRBV7-9, the J gene TRBJ1-1, with 11 positions matching TRBD1. In germline, CDR1 is SEHNR, CDR2 FQNEAQ (reference sequence). The CDR3 has 15 amino acids. V shed 5 bases, J shed 6 bases, and the junction held 8 bases outside the gene matches. Complete variable domain (other parts from reference TRBV7-9 and TRBJ1-1): DTGVSQNPRHKITKRGQNVTFRCDPISEHNRLYWYRQTLGQGPEFLTYFQNEAQLEKSRLLSDRFSAERPKGSFSTLEIQRTEQGDSAMYLCASSRRDRGWPEAFFGQGTRLTVV.